The 14 T cell receptor beta chains reported below all come from one sample, sequenced in a study of blood T cell repertoires in COVID-19. The table came from immunoSEQ multiplex PCR; TCRdb's copy has only in-frame clones and leaves some out. The table lists 170,000 or so clones, around 86% of them singletons. Source material: peripheral blood. Every receptor here comes from a man aged 40-49 years with active or convalescent COVID-19.

CDR3 residues: CASSQGTGGADTQYF. The CDR3 DNA sequence: TGTGCCAGCAGCCAAGGGACAGGGGGCGCAGATACGCAGTATTTT. The chain combines TRBV4-2 with TRBJ2-3; 11 nucleotides line up with TRBD1. CDR3 size: 15 residues. With 1 base clipped from V and 4 bases from J, the junction kept 1 base outside the gene matches. The germline V gene encodes CDR1 LGHNA and CDR2 YNFKEQ.

This rearrangement joins TRBV7-3 to TRBJ1-2; perhaps TRBD1 as D (5 bases). Germline-derived CDR1 and CDR2 are SGHTA and FQGTGA. The V and J ends lost 8 bases and 3 bases respectively, with 13 bases between them. The CDR3 has 13 residues. CDR3 in amino acids: CASAAGGDYGYTF. The CDR3 DNA reads TGTGCCAGCGCGGCCGGGGGTGACTATGGCTACACCTTC.

This clone was observed once. The chain joins TRBV27 to TRBJ2-7; 12 bases are a match to TRBD2. The CDR3 extends over 17 amino acids. With 1 base clipped from V and 4 bases from J, the junction kept 8 bases outside the gene matches. The germline V gene encodes CDR1 MNHEY and CDR2 SMNVEV (reference sequence). The CDR3, as DNA: TGTGCCAGCAGTTTATTGACGGCTAGCGGGGGGGCGTACGAGCAGTACTTC. Its protein is CASSLLTASGGAYEQYF.

This chain links TRBV28 with TRBJ1-1, with D maybe TRBD1 (5 bases). The CDR3 runs to 14 residues. The germline gives CDR1 MDHEN, CDR2 SYDVKM. With 5 bases removed from V and 0 bases from J, the gap between germline ends came to 10 bases. CDR3 sequence reads: CASSPRDMNTEAFF. DNA for the CDR3: TGTGCCAGCAGTCCCAGGGATATGAACACTGAAGCTTTCTTT.

This rearrangement joins TRBV18 to TRBJ1-3; D is possibly TRBD1 (5 bases). Trimming shortened V by 3 bases and J by 8 bases, and 14 bases separated the two germline ends. In germline, CDR1 is KGHSH, CDR2 LQKENI. The CDR3 length is 14 residues. This chain's CDR3 is CASSPGLTRDTIYF. The CDR3 DNA is TGTGCCAGCTCACCGGGACTGACCAGGGACACCATATATTTT.

The rearrangement joins TRBV12-5 to TRBJ2-7, with 8 bases identical to TRBD2. CDR3 length: 13 amino acids. Germline V gene sequence: CDR1 LGHNT, CDR2 FRNRAP. As DNA, the CDR3 is TGTGCCTCTAATAGCGGGACTATGTACGAGCAGTACTTC. Translating it yields CASNSGTMYEQYF.

This clone was observed a single time. This rearrangement joins TRBV29-1 to TRBJ1-2, with D perhaps TRBD1 (6 bases). CDR1 and CDR2 from the germline V gene are SQVTM and ANQGSEA. Trimming left V 7 bases short and J 2 bases short, with 20 bases between. The CDR3 spans 15 residues. The CDR3 reads CSGGALTPDNYGYTF. CDR3 coding DNA: TGCAGCGGGGGGGCTTTGACACCTGACAACTATGGCTACACCTTC.

The chain carries TRBV7-9 and TRBJ2-1; 10 bases map to TRBD2. Trimming took 6 bases from V and 9 from J; bases not matched to a gene: 11. The CDR3 covers 15 residues. Germline lookup yields CDR1 SEHNR and CDR2 FQNEAQ (reference sequence). Here the CDR3 DNA reads TGTGCCAGCAGTCGCACTAGCGGGGTGGTCAGTGAGCAGTTCTTC. It encodes CASSRTSGVVSEQFF.

This sequence joins TRBV11-2 and TRBJ2-1, with TRBD2 as a possible D gene (6 bases). CDR1 is SGHAT, CDR2 FQNNGV, per germline. The CDR3 totals 16 residues. Trimming cost V 0 bases and J 3 bases, with 12 bases left between them. The CDR3 protein is CASSLDLGSGYNEQFF. CDR3 coding DNA: TGTGCCAGCAGCTTAGATCTCGGTAGCGGCTACAATGAGCAGTTCTTC.

This clone is a singleton in its sample. This chain links TRBV7-8 with TRBJ1-5; the D gene is possibly TRBD1 (6 bases). The CDR3 contains 14 residues. Trimming shortened V by 1 base and J by 5 bases, and 9 bases separated the two germline ends. CDR1 and CDR2 (germline): SGHVS, FQNEAQ. CDR3 nucleotide sequence: TGTGCCAGCAGCTTAGGGGGACAACATCAGCCCCAGCATTTT. Amino acids: CASSLGGQHQPQHF.

This chain connects TRBV4-2 to TRBJ1-4, with 7 bases fitting TRBD1. From germline, CDR1 is LGHNA and CDR2 YNFKEQ. CDR3 length: 13 amino acids. Trimming removed 2 bases from V and 8 bases from J; junction bases left unmatched: 2. The CDR3 region has the DNA TGTGCCAGCAGCCAAACAGGGGACGAAAAACTGTTTTTT. Translating it yields CASSQTGDEKLFF.

This sequence joins TRBV27 and TRBJ1-6, with a weak D call TRBD1 (5 bases). The CDR3 loop spans 14 amino acids. Deletions cut 4 bases from V and 7 bases from J, with 11 bases between. Per the germline V gene, CDR1 is MNHEY and CDR2 is SMNVEV (reference sequence). The CDR3 is CASSWGDLNSPLHF. For the CDR3, the DNA is TGTGCCAGCAGTTGGGGGGACCTAAATTCACCCCTCCACTTT.

This clone was seen once. The genes are TRBV2 and TRBJ1-5; 8 nucleotides line up with TRBD1. With V trimmed by 3 bases and J by 2 bases, 6 bases remained unmatched. Per germline, CDR1 SNHLY and CDR2 FYNNEI. The CDR3 totals 16 residues. The CDR3 region is CASSELDRVGNQPQHF. CDR3 nucleotide sequence: TGTGCCAGCAGTGAGCTGGACAGGGTTGGCAATCAGCCCCAGCATTTT.

The chain carries TRBV7-2 and TRBJ2-6; maybe TRBD1 (6 bases). Germline-derived CDR1 and CDR2 are SGHTA and FQGNSA. Trimming took off 6 bases at V and 4 bases at J, with 13 bases between the two ends. The CDR3 has 15 residues. The CDR3: CASRKQGSGANVLTF. Written as DNA, the CDR3 is TGTGCCAGCAGGAAACAGGGTTCCGGGGCCAACGTCCTGACTTTC. The whole variable domain, filled in from reference TRBV7-2 and TRBJ2-6, reads GAGVSQSPSNKVTEKGKDVELRCDPISGHTALYWYRQSLGQGLEFLIYFQGNSAPDKSGLPSDRFSAERTGGSVSTLTIQRTQQEDSAVYLCASRKQGSGANVLTFGAGSRLTVL.